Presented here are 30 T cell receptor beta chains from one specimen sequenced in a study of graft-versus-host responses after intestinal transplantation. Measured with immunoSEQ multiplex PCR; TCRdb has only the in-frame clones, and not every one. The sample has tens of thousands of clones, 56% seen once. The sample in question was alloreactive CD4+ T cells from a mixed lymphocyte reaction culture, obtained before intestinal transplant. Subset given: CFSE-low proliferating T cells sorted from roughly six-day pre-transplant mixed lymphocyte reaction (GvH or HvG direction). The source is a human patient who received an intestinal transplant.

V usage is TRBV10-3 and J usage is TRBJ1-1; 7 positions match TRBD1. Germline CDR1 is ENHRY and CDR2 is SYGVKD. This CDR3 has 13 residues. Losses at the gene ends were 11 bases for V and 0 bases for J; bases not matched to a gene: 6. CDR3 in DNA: TGTGCCTCATCACAGGGGTTGAACACTGAAGCTTTCTTT. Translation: CASSQGLNTEAFF.

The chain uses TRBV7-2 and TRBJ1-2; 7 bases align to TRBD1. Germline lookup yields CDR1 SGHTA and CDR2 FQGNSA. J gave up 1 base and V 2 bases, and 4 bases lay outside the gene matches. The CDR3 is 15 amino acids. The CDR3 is CASSLSGTVNYGYTF. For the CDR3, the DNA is TGTGCCAGCAGCTTATCCGGGACAGTTAACTATGGCTACACCTTC.

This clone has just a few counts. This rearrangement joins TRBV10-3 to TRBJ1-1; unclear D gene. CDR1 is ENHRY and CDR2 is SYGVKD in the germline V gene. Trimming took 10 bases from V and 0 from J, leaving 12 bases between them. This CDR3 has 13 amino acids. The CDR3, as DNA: TGTGCCAGCACCGGGAACCTGAACACTGAAGCTTTCTTT. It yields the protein CASTGNLNTEAFF.

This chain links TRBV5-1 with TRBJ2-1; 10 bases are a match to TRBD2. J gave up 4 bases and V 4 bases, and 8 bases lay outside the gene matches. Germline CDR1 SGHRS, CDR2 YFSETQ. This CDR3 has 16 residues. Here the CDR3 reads CASSPRPSGGYNEQFF. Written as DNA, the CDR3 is TGCGCCAGCAGCCCTCGTCCTAGCGGGGGTTACAATGAGCAGTTCTTC.

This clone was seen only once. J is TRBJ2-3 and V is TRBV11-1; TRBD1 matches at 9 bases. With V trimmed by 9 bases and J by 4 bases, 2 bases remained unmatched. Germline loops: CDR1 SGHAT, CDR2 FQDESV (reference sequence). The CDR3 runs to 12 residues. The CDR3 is CASTGGPDTQYF. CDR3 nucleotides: TGTGCCAGTACAGGGGGCCCAGATACGCAGTATTTT.

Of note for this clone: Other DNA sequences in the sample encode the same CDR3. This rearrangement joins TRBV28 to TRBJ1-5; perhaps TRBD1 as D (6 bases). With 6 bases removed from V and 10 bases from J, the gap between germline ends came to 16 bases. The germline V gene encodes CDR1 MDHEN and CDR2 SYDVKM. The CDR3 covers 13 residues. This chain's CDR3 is CASRLTGHQPQHF. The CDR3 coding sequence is TGTGCCAGCAGACTAACAGGGCACCAACCCCAGCATTTT.

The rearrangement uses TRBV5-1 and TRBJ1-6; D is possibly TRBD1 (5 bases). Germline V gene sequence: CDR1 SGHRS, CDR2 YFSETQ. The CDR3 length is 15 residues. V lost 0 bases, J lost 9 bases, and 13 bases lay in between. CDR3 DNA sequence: TGCGCCAGCAGCTTGGTGGGGACTTCACCTTCACCCCTCCACTTT. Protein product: CASSLVGTSPSPLHF.

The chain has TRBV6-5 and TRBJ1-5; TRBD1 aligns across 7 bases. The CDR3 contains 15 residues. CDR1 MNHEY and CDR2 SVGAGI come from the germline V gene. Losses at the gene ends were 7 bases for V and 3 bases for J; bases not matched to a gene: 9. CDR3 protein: CASTATGMNNQPQHF. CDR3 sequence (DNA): TGTGCCAGCACCGCGACAGGGATGAACAATCAGCCCCAGCATTTT.

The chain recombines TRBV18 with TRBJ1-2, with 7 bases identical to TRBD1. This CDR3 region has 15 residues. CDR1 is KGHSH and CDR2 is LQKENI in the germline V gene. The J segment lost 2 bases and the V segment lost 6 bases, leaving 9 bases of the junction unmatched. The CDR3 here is CASSVQTGANYGYTF. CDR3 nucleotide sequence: TGTGCCAGCTCGGTTCAAACAGGGGCGAACTATGGCTACACCTTC.

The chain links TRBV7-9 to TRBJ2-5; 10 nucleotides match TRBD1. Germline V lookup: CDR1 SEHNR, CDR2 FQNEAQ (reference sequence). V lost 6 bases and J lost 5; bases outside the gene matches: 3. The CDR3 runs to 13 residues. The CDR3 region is CASRRQGAETQYF. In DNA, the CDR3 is TGTGCCAGCAGACGACAGGGGGCGGAGACCCAGTACTTC.

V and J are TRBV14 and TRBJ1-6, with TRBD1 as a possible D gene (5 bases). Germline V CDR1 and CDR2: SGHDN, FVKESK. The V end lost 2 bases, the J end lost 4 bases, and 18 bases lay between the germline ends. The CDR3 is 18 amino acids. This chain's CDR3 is CASSQTPRADWYNSPLHF. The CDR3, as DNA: TGTGCCAGCAGCCAAACTCCCAGGGCTGACTGGTATAATTCACCCCTCCACTTT.

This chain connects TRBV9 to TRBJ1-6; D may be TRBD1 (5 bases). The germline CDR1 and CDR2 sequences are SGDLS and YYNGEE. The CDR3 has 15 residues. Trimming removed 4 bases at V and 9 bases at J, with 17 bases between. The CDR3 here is CASSLLGQLGSPLHF. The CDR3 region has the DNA TGTGCCAGCAGCTTACTGGGGCAGCTTGGTTCACCCCTCCACTTT.

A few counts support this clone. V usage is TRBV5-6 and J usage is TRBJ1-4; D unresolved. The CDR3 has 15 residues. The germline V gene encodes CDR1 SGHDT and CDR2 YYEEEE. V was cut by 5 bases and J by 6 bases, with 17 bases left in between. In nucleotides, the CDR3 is TGTGCCAGCAGACTCTTGGGAGGGAGTGATGAAAAACTGTTTTTT. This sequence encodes CASRLLGGSDEKLFF.

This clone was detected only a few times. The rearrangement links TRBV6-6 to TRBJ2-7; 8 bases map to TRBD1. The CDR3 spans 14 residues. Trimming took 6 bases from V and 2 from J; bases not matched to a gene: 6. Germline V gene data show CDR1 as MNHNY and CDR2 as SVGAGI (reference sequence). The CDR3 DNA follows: TGTGCCAGCAGCACCGGACAGGGCGCCTACGAGCAGTACTTC. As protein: CASSTGQGAYEQYF.

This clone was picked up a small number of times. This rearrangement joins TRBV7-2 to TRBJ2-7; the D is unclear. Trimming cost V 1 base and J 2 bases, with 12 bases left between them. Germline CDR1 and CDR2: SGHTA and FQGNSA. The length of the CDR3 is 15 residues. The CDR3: CASSLGSEIPYEQYF. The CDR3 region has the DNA TGTGCCAGCAGCTTAGGTTCCGAGATTCCCTACGAGCAGTACTTC.

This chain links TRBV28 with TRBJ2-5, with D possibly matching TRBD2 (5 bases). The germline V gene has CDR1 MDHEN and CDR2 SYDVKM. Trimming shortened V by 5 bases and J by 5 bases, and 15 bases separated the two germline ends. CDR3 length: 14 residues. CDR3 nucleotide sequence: TGTGCCAGCAGTACTACGGGATTTCGGGAGACCCAGTACTTC. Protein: CASSTTGFRETQYF.

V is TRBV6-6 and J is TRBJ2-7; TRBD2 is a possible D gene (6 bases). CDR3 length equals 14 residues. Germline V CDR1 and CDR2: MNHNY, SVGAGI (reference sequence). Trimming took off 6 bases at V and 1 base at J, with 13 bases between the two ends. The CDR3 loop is CASSSGTFSYEQYF. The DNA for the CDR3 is TGTGCCAGCAGCTCCGGGACTTTTTCCTACGAGCAGTACTTC.

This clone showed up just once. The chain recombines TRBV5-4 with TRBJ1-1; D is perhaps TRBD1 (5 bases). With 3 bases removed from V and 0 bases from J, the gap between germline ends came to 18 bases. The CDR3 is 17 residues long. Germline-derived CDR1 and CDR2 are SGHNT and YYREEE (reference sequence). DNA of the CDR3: TGTGCCAGCAGCTCTTCTAAGGGGTACCCTCTGAACACTGAAGCTTTCTTT. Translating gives CASSSSKGYPLNTEAFF.

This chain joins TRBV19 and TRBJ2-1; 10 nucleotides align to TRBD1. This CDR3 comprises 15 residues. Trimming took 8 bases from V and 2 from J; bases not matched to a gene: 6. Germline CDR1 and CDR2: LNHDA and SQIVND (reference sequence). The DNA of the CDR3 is TGTGCCAGTCGAACCGGACAGGGGGCCTACAATGAGCAGTTCTTC. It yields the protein CASRTGQGAYNEQFF. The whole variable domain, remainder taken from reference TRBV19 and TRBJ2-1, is DGGITQSPKYLFRKEGQNVTLSCEQNLNHDAMYWYRQDPGQGLRLIYYSQIVNDFQKGDIAEGYSVSREKKESFPLTVTSAQKNPTAFYLCASRTGQGAYNEQFFGPGTRLTVL.

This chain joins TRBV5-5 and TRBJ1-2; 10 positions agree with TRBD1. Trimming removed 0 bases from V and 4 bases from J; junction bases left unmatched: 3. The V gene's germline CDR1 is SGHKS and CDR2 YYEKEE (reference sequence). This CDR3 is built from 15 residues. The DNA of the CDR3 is TGTGCCAGCAGCTTGGCAGGGACAGGGGCCTATGGCTACACCTTC. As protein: CASSLAGTGAYGYTF.

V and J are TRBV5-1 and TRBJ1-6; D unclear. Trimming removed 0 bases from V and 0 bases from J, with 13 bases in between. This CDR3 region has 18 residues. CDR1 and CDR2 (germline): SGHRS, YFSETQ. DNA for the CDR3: TGCGCCAGCAGCTTGGGACATTCGTCGAGCTCCTATAATTCACCCCTCCACTTT. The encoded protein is CASSLGHSSSSYNSPLHF.

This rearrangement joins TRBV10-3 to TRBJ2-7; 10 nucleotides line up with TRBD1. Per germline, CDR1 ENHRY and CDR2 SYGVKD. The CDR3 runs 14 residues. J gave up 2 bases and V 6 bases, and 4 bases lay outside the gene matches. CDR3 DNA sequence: TGTGCCATCAGGGGGGACAGGGGCACCTACGAGCAGTACTTC. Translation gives CAIRGDRGTYEQYF.

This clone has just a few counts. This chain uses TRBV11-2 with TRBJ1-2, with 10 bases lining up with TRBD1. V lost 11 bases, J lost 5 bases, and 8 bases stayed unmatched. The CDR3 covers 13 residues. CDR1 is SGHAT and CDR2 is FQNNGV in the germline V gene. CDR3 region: CAGGDRGSYGYTF. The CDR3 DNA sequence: TGTGCCGGGGGGGACAGGGGATCTTATGGCTACACCTTC.

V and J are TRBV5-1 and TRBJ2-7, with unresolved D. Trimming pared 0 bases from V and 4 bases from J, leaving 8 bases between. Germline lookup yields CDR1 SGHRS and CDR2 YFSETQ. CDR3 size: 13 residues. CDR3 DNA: TGCGCCAGCAGCTTGGCGTTTGAGTACGAGCAGTACTTC. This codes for CASSLAFEYEQYF.

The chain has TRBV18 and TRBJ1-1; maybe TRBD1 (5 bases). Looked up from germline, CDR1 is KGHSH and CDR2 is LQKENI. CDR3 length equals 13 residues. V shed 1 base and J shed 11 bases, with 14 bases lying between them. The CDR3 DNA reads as TGTGCCAGCTCACCACACTTAGGGGATATGGCTTTCTTT. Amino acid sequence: CASSPHLGDMAFF. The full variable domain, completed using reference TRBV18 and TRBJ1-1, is NAGVMQNPRHLVRRRGQEARLRCSPMKGHSHVYWYRQLPEEGLKFMVYLQKENIIDESGMPKERFSAEFPKEGPSILRIQQVVRGDSAAYFCASSPHLGDMAFFGQGTRLTVV.

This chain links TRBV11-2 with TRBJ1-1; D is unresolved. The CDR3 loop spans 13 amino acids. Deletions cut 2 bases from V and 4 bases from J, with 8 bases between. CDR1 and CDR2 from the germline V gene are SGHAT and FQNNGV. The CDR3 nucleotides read TGTGCCAGCAGCTTAACGAGGAGCACTGAAGCTTTCTTT. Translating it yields CASSLTRSTEAFF.

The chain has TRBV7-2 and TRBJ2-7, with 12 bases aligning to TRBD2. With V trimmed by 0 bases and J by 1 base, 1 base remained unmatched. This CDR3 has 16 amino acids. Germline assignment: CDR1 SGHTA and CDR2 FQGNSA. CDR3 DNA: TGTGCCAGCAGCTTAGCCCTAGCGGGGGGGTCCTACGAGCAGTACTTC. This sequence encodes CASSLALAGGSYEQYF.

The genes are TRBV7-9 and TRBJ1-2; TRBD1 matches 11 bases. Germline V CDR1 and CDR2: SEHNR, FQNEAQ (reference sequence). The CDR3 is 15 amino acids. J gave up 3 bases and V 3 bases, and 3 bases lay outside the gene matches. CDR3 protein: CASSLMGQGDYGYTF. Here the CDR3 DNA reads TGTGCCAGCAGCTTGATGGGACAGGGGGACTATGGCTACACCTTC.

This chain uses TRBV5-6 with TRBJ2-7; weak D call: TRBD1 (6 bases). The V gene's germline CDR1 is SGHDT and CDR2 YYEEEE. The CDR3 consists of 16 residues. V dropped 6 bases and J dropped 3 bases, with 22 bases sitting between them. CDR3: CASTKFSGVLLYEQYF. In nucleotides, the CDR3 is TGTGCCAGCACGAAATTTTCAGGGGTCCTTCTCTACGAGCAGTACTTC.

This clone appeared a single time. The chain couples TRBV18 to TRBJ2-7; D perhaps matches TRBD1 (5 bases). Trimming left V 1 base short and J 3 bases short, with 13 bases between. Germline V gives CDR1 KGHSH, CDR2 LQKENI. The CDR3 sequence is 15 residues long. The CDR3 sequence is CASSPQETALYEQYF. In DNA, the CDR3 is TGTGCCAGCTCACCACAGGAGACAGCCCTCTACGAGCAGTACTTC.